The T cell receptor beta chain under discussion was sequenced for a study of cytomegalovirus exposure and HLA in healthy donors. Overall study: An earlier analysis found some 100 million unique TCR beta sequences from 200 million or so T cells.

Concerning this clone itself: Its antigen remains unknown.

Findings and caveats of the study: A later analysis linked a missense DCLRE1C variant to TCR beta V- and J-gene trimming.

The PCR contained 60 Vbeta and 13 Jbeta primers. As handled by the study authors: There were 70 million to 95 million unique TCR beta chains by a later count, and about 11 million of them were shared. The protocol was immunoSEQ multiplex PCR, while the TCRdb copy is restricted to in-frame clones and leaves out a portion. V, J and clone size are those of that table, while D and trimming were read from the DNA. The sample has approximately 130,000 clones, approximately 82% seen once. Each donor was nominally healthy when sampled (though unrecorded immune exposures were likely). V lost 4 bases to trimming and J lost 2 bases; unmatched junction nucleotides: 8. The CDR3 covers 16 residues. In germline, CDR1 is LGHNA, CDR2 YNFKEQ.

The chain uses TRBV4-2 and TRBJ2-1, with TRBD2 matching 7 bases. The TCR was taken from a boy aged 2-9 years in good health and CMV-seronegative. The sequencing input was PBMCs. The CDR3 sequence is CASSPSHGGTYNEQFF. The CDR3 DNA reads TGTGCCAGCAGCCCCTCCCACGGGGGGACCTACAATGAGCAGTTCTTC.